A single sample is the source of the 3 T cell receptor beta chains below, sequenced in a study of CXCR3-negative and CXCR3-positive naive CD8 T cells (dated by TCRdb to the late 2010s). Instrument used: NextSeq 550. The Human TCR Profiling Kit (MiLaboratory) was used to prepare UMI-labeled 5' RACE TRB cDNA libraries. Each CDR3 protein sequence appears as one entry after TCRdb reprocessed the reads, and no DNA is included. The sample table includes some 67,000 distinct CDR3 sequences. About 1.5% of the sample lies in the top ten. The source material was naive CXCR3- CD8+ T cells from blood. The cell subset or site label here, explained by the study, means: CD45RO-CCR7+CD27+CD95- naive CD8+ T cells lacking CXCR3 (TNR3-). All receptors come from a human donor in good health. Some clones in this sample may be carry-over from other donors' samples.

The chain combines TRBV29-1 with TRBJ2-5; the D gene TCRdb calls, TRBD1, cannot be checked with no DNA. This CDR3 is 14 amino acids long. CDR1 is SQVTM, CDR2 ANQGSEA, per germline. The CDR3 reads CSVVGLARVETQYF. Drawing the rest from reference TRBV29-1 and TRBJ2-5, the complete variable domain is SAVISQKPSRDICQRGTSLTIQCQVDSQVTMMFWYRQQPGQSLTLIATANQGSEATYESGFVIDKFPISRPNLTFSTLTVSNMSPEDSSIYLCSVVGLARVETQYFGPGTRLLVL.

This rearrangement joins TRBV7-8 to TRBJ2-1. The CDR3 is made up of 12 amino acids. Germline lookup yields CDR1 SGHVS and CDR2 FQNEAQ. CDR3 protein: CASSSSWDEQFF.

The chain couples TRBV16 to TRBJ2-7; TCRdb indicates TRBD2, and absent DNA this call remains unverified. Per the germline V gene, CDR1 is KGHSY and CDR2 is FQNENV. This CDR3 has 16 residues. The CDR3: CASSQSHGPIPGEQYF.